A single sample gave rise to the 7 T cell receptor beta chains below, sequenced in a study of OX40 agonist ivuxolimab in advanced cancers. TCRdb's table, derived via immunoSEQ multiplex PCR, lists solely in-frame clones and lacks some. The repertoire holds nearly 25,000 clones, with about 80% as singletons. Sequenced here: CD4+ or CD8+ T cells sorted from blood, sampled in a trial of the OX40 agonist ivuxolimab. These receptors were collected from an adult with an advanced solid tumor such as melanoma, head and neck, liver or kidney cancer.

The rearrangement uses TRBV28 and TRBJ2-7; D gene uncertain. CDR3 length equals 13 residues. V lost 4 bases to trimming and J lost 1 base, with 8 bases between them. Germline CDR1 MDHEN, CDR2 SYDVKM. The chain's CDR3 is CASSWSDSYEQYF. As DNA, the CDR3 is TGTGCCAGCAGTTGGTCAGATTCCTACGAGCAGTACTTC.

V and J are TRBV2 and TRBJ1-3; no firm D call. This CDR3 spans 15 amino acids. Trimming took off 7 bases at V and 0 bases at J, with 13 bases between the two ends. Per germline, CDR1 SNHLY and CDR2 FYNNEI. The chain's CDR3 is CASMAQSVSGNTIYF. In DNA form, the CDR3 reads TGTGCCAGCATGGCGCAATCGGTCTCTGGAAACACCATATATTTT.

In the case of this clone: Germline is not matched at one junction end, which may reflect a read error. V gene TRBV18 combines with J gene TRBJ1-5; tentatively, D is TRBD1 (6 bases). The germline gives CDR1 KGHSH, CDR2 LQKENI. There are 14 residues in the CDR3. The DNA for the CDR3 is TGTGCCAGCTCACCGGGACACATGAATCAGGCCCAGCATTTT. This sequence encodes CASSPGHMNQAQHF.

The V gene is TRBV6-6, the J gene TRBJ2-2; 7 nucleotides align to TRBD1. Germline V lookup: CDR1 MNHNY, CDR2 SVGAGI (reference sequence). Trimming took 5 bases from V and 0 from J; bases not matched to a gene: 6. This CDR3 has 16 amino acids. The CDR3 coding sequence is TGTGCCAGCAGTGCGAGGACAGGTCCGAACACCGGGGAGCTGTTTTTT. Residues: CASSARTGPNTGELFF.

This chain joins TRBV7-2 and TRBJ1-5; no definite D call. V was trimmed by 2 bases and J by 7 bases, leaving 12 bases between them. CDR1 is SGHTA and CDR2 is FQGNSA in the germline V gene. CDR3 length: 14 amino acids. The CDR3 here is CASSLSFPEQPQHF. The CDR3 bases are TGTGCCAGCAGCTTAAGCTTCCCCGAGCAGCCCCAGCATTTT.

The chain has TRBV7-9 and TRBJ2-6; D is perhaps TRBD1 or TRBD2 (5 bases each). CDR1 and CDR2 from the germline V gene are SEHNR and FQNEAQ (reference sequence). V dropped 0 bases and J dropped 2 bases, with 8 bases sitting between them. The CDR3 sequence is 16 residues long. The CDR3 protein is CASSLALGAGANVLTF. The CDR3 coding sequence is TGTGCCAGCAGCTTAGCTCTGGGGGCTGGGGCCAACGTCCTGACTTTC.

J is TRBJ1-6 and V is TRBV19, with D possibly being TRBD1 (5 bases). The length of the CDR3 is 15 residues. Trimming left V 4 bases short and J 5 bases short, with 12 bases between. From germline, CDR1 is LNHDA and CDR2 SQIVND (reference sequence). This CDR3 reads CASSTGTVNNSPLHF. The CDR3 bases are TGTGCCAGTAGTACTGGGACGGTGAATAATTCACCCCTCCACTTT.